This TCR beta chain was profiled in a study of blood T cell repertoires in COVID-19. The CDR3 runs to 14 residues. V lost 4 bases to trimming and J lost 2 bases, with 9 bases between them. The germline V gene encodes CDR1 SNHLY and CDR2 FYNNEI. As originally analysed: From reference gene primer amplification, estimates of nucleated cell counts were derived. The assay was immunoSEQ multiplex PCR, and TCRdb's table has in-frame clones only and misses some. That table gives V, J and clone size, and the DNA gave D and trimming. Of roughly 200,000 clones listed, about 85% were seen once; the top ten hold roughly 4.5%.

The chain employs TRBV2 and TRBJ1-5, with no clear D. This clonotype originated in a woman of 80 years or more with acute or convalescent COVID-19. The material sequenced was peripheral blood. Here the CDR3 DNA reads TGTGCCAGCAGTGCGATCCCGGGCAATCAGCCCCAGCATTTT. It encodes CASSAIPGNQPQHF.